The sequence of this T cell receptor (beta chain) was determined in a study of T cell responses to AZD1222 COVID-19 vaccine (dated by TCRdb to the early 2020s). The study in broad terms: TCR sequencing was performed for 230 to 250 trial participants, of whom about 210 were given two doses of AZD1222 and around 25 were given two doses of MenACWY control vaccine. Enrollment into the trials was organized by age into subgroups of 18-55, 56-69 and 70-plus years, and those subgroups contained approximately 150, 30 and 60 TCR-sequenced participants, respectively.

The CDR3 regions of human TCRbeta chains were subjected to immunosequencing. Per the source publication's procedure: TCRs in the repertoires were compared against a reference library of SARS-CoV-2-specific TCRs that had been generated with the MIRA antigen-specificity platform. Breadth meant the fraction of unique TCRs that were SARS-CoV-2-associated, whereas depth meant the fraction of total T cells that were SARS-CoV-2-associated. Using the MIRA data, each spike-specific TCR was mapped to the spike region that the TCR reacts to and placed in a CD4 or CD8 class. Log10-transformed breadth and depth values were compared by one-way ANOVA with Sidak's multiple comparisons tests. The table comes from immuneACCESS by way of TCRdb, which keeps in-frame sequences with V and J called. Part of the clones is missing from these tables; in studies checked, under half for an unresolved V gene and the rest for unknown reasons. V and J calls and clone size come straight from that table; D and trimming were deduced from the DNA. The sample table holds hundreds of thousands of clones, of which 94% were seen once. Less than 0.65% of the sample is taken by the ten largest.

This specimen's time point label, per the study, means: about 28 days (+/-7) after the second vaccine dose. Because spike-specific TCR depth and breadth did not differ between the two schedules, AZD1222 recipients who got a second dose at roughly 4 weeks were pooled with those who got a second dose at roughly 12 weeks. Samples from vaccinated people were obtained from the UK trials COV001 and COV002, which included a single-blind randomized controlled phase 2/3 trial of AZD1222 (ChAdOx1 nCoV-19) in healthy adults. Trial participant PBMC samples were collected at day 0 and day 28 after the second dose for TCRbeta chain sequencing. What the study reported, not specific to this receptor: Vaccine-associated CD4 TCRs spanned the whole spike protein, with dominant responses in regions 160-218 and 743-854. Because no samples from the day 14 peak response were available, repertoires could be characterized only after the peak T cell response. After two AZD1222 doses, both the breadth and the depth of spike-specific TCRs were significantly higher than at day 0 and than in MenACWY recipients. Reportedly, close to half of the unique spike-specific TCRs recognized epitopes lying outside the regions that are mutated in the B.1.351 and B.1.1.7 variants. The 56-69-year group was small, and its depth increase did not reach significance, likely because of low power. Most participants were white British and females outnumbered males, and the authors suggested that clonal diversity may have been underestimated. Conclusions about previously exposed vaccinees were limited because only a handful of AZD1222 recipients were SARS-CoV-2 seropositive at baseline.

As to this clone: Its antigen specificity is not known. The sample holds no much larger clone one base away, and base qualities are not on file.

The CDR3 runs 13 amino acids, cysteine and phenylalanine included. Only the CDR3 region is kept as DNA, spanning 39 bases read in frame from base 1. V was cut back by 5 bases and J by 7 bases, leaving a gap of 14 bases between them. This clonotype originated in an adult who received the AZD1222 COVID-19 vaccine. Sample: peripheral blood, taken 28 days after the second AZD1222 dose. The chain is assembled from TRBV12-3 or TRBV12-4 and TRBJ1-2, with the D gene not clear enough to name. The DNA sequence is as follows: TGTGCCAGCAGTCCCCTGGACGGTTTTGGCTACACCTTC. It specifies CASSPLDGFGYTF.